A single sample gave rise to the 19 T cell receptor beta chains below, sequenced in a study of regulatory T cells in long-lasting Graves disease. The time point here: persistent/refractory GD, antithyroid drugs over 5 years with positive TRAb. PBMC-extracted RNA yielded the TCR library. Building the TCR beta libraries relied on iRepertoire HTBI primers, and CDR3 regions underwent Arm-PCR. TCRdb independently ran MiXCR on the multiplex PCR reads; one entry per CDR3 protein. The sample has more than 300,000 distinct CDR3 sequences; around a fifth are singletons. The sample in question was peripheral blood mononuclear cells (PBMCs), obtained when the disease was refractory, from a patient treated with antithyroid drugs. These receptors were obtained from a female donor with Graves disease.

V is TRBV5-1 and J is TRBJ2-2; 7 bases match TRBD2. Germline lookup yields CDR1 SGHRS and CDR2 YFSETQ. The CDR3 length is 16 residues. The junction had 10 bases not matched to a gene; V was cut back by 5 bases and J by 3 bases. This CDR3 reads CASSSRMREYTGELFF. CDR3 nucleotides: TGCGCCAGCAGTTCTCGGATGCGGGAGTACACCGGGGAGCTGTTTTTT. Complete variable domain (other parts from reference TRBV5-1 and TRBJ2-2): KAGVTQTPRYLIKTRGQQVTLSCSPISGHRSVSWYQQTPGQGLQFLFEYFSETQRNKGNFPGRFSGRQFSNSRSEMNVSTLELGDSALYLCASSSRMREYTGELFFGEGSRLTVL.

With regard to this clonotype: A much larger clone differs by one base, so this may be a read error. The chain recombines TRBV27 with TRBJ2-6, with unresolved D. The CDR3 has 14 residues. Per the germline V gene, CDR1 is MNHEY and CDR2 is SMNVEV (reference sequence). The DNA for the CDR3 is TGTGCCGGCAGCCGTCGATCTGGGGCCAACGTCCTGACTTTC. This sequence encodes CAGSRRSGANVLTF.

This chain uses TRBV29-1 with TRBJ1-2; TRBD1 might be the D (5 bases). V lost 7 bases to trimming and J lost 4 bases, with 16 bases between them. The CDR3 is 13 amino acids. Germline assignment: CDR1 SQVTM and CDR2 ANQGSEA. The CDR3 is CSGGSLGTYGYTF. The CDR3 bases are TGCAGCGGGGGCTCTCTGGGTACCTATGGCTACACCTTC.

Note on this clonotype: This clone may be a read error of a much larger clone one base away. The chain links TRBV6-2 or TRBV6-3 to TRBJ2-7; D uncertain. Trimming left V 8 bases short and J 4 bases short, with 18 bases between. CDR3 length equals 14 residues. CDR1 MNHEY and CDR2 SVGEGT come from the germline V gene. The CDR3 bases are TGTGCCAGCTCACAAAGCCCTGCAGCGTACGAGCAGTACTTC. The encoded protein is CASSQSPAAYEQYF.

This clonotype was detected ten times or more. The chain employs TRBV3-1 and TRBJ1-1, with D uncertain. The germline gives CDR1 LGHDT, CDR2 YNNKEL (reference sequence). V lost 0 bases and J lost 9, with 8 bases in between. The CDR3 length is 12 residues. The CDR3 spells CASSQEDEKAFF. The CDR3 DNA is TGTGCCAGCAGCCAAGAGGATGAGAAAGCTTTCTTT.

The sample holds many counts of this clonotype. V gene TRBV6-1 combines with J gene TRBJ1-3; no reliable D call. V dropped 5 bases and J dropped 0 bases, with 26 bases sitting between them. In germline, CDR1 is MNHNS, CDR2 SASEGT. This CDR3 contains 20 residues. The CDR3 protein is CASSPLHLIDVWGSGNTIYF. DNA of the CDR3: TGTGCCAGCAGTCCCTTACACCTAATAGATGTCTGGGGCTCTGGAAACACCATATATTTT.

The chain carries TRBV4-1 and TRBJ1-2; 7 positions agree with TRBD1. Trimming at V came to 4 bases and at J to 1 base, leaving 6 bases not matched to a gene. The length of the CDR3 is 15 residues. Germline lookup yields CDR1 MGHRA and CDR2 YSYEKL. CDR3 DNA sequence: TGCGCCAGCAGCCCCCCGGGACAGAGTAACTATGGCTACACCTTC. Translation: CASSPPGQSNYGYTF.

The rearrangement joins TRBV3-1 to TRBJ2-3; D not resolved. There are 11 residues in the CDR3. V was pared by 5 bases and J by 5 bases, with 5 bases between. Germline V gene sequence: CDR1 LGHDT, CDR2 YNNKEL (reference sequence). In DNA form, the CDR3 reads TGTGCCAGCAGCTCGCAAGATACGCAGTATTTT. Amino acids: CASSSQDTQYF.

With respect to this clonotype: Since a much larger clone is just one base distant, this may be a read error. The rearrangement uses TRBV6-5 and TRBJ2-5; 7 positions agree with TRBD1. In germline, CDR1 is MNHEY, CDR2 SVGAGI. The trim removed 5 bases at V and 4 bases at J, leaving 7 bases unmatched. This CDR3 spans 14 amino acids. In nucleotides, the CDR3 is TGTGCCAGCAGTGACACAGGGGTGGGAGAGACCCAGTACTTC. Translated: CASSDTGVGETQYF.

J is TRBJ2-1 and V is TRBV11-3, with D possibly TRBD1 on 5 matching bases. Germline values: CDR1 SGHNT, CDR2 YENEEA. This CDR3 has 15 amino acids. V was cut by 0 bases and J by 5 bases, with 11 bases left in between. The CDR3 sequence is CASSLEGAGNNEQFF. Here the CDR3 DNA reads TGTGCCAGCAGCTTAGAAGGCGCAGGGAACAATGAGCAGTTCTTC.

In its sample, this clonotype was seen many times. The chain combines TRBV27 with TRBJ1-1, with D unclear. Trimming stripped 3 bases from V and 0 bases from J, with 17 bases between. Germline lookup yields CDR1 MNHEY and CDR2 SMNVEV (reference sequence). The length of the CDR3 is 17 residues. In DNA form, the CDR3 reads TGTGCCAGCAGTTTCGGACTGCCTAAGGAGTTGAACACTGAAGCTTTCTTT. It translates to CASSFGLPKELNTEAFF.

This clonotype was seen a handful of times. The rearrangement uses TRBV11-2 and TRBJ2-5, with 8 bases matching TRBD1. This CDR3 comprises 14 residues. Germline V lookup: CDR1 SGHAT, CDR2 FQNNGV. V was clipped by 4 bases and J by 4 bases; unmatched bases: 5. CDR3 sequence (DNA): TGTGCCAGCAGCTGGACAGGGCCTCGAGAGACCCAGTACTTC. Translating it yields CASSWTGPRETQYF. The complete variable domain, with remaining parts taken from reference TRBV11-2 and TRBJ2-5, reads EAGVAQSPRYKIIEKRQSVAFWCNPISGHATLYWYQQILGQGPKLLIQFQNNGVVDDSQLPKDRFSAERLKGVDSTLKIQPAKLEDSAVYLCASSWTGPRETQYFGPGTRLLVL.

This clonotype was counted a few times. The genes are TRBV15 and TRBJ2-1; D uncertain. There are 14 residues in the CDR3. The germline CDR1 and CDR2 sequences are LNHNV and YYDKDF (reference sequence). Trimming removed 1 base from V and 5 bases from J, with 9 bases in between. Written as DNA, the CDR3 is TGTGCCACCAGCAGAGGAGCAGCTCACAATGAGCAGTTCTTC. Protein sequence: CATSRGAAHNEQFF.

This clonotype has a count of ten or more. The gene calls are TRBV7-9 and TRBJ1-4, with no clear D. The CDR3 length is 16 residues. Germline V CDR1 and CDR2: SEHNR, FQNEAQ (reference sequence). With 1 base removed from V and 5 bases from J, the gap between germline ends came to 14 bases. This chain's CDR3 is CASSLGLVTRNEKLFF. The CDR3 DNA reads TGTGCCAGCAGCTTAGGTCTAGTCACTCGGAATGAAAAACTGTTTTTT. Supplemented by reference TRBV7-9 and TRBJ1-4, the full variable domain reads DTGVSQNPRHKITKRGQNVTFRCDPISEHNRLYWYRQTLGQGPEFLTYFQNEAQLEKSRLLSDRFSAERPKGSFSTLEIQRTEQGDSAMYLCASSLGLVTRNEKLFFGSGTQLSVL.

The CDR3 bases are TGCAGCGTTGAAGATCCCGGGTTCACTGAAGCTTTCTTT. Translating it yields CSVEDPGFTEAFF. The V gene is TRBV29-1, the J gene TRBJ1-1; D is unresolved. V lost 0 bases and J lost 4, with 9 bases in between. The CDR3 is made up of 13 amino acids. Germline CDR1 is SQVTM and CDR2 is ANQGSEA.

This clonotype was counted ten times or more. This chain connects TRBV6-5 to TRBJ1-1; no clear D gene. CDR3 size: 14 residues. V was cut by 0 bases and J by 3 bases, with 8 bases left in between. The germline V gene has CDR1 MNHEY and CDR2 SVGAGI. The CDR3 coding sequence is TGTGCCAGCAGTTACTCGTTGGGGTACACTGAAGCTTTCTTT. It codes for CASSYSLGYTEAFF.

This clonotype was seen a few times. The chain carries TRBV19 and TRBJ2-5; maybe TRBD1 (6 bases). V shed 5 bases and J shed 2 bases, with 18 bases lying between them. The CDR3 consists of 16 residues. From germline, CDR1 is LNHDA and CDR2 SQIVND (reference sequence). This CDR3 reads CASSEGELGSQETQYF. CDR3 coding DNA: TGTGCCAGTAGTGAGGGGGAGTTGGGGAGTCAAGAGACCCAGTACTTC.

This clonotype was seen only a few times. The J gene is TRBJ1-1, the V gene TRBV7-2; D is possibly TRBD1 (5 bases). V was cut by 5 bases and J by 6 bases, with 13 bases left in between. The CDR3 consists of 13 residues. Germline CDR1 reads SGHTA; CDR2 reads FQGNSA. CDR3 region: CASSQQVYSEAFF. In DNA form, the CDR3 reads TGTGCCAGCAGCCAACAGGTGTACTCTGAAGCTTTCTTT.

The chain links TRBV6-5 to TRBJ2-2, with D hard to call. In germline, CDR1 is MNHEY, CDR2 SVGAGI. The CDR3 spans 15 residues. V lost 2 bases to trimming and J lost 4 bases, with 11 bases between them. CDR3 protein: CASSYRDTFTGELFF. Written as DNA, the CDR3 is TGTGCCAGCAGTTACCGCGACACCTTCACCGGGGAGCTGTTTTTT.